This T cell receptor beta chain stems from a study of T cell repertoires in cytomegalovirus infection. At the level of the study: CMV infection and matching HLA type were both indicated by public TCR beta signatures.

At least ten counts were recorded for this clonotype. This CDR3 is 16 amino acids long. Trimming removed 5 bases from V and 5 bases from J; junction bases left unmatched: 11. Looked up from germline, CDR1 is MNHEY and CDR2 is SMNVEV (reference sequence). TCRdb called the reads again in MiXCR, with one record for every CDR3 protein. Of approximately 500,000 distinct CDR3 sequences listed, roughly 12% are singletons. V gene TRBV27 combines with J gene TRBJ2-7; 11 nucleotides match TRBD1. The source is a human donor in good health (CMV status not recorded). Some clones in this sample may be carry-over from other donors' samples. Input material: PBMCs. The CDR3 DNA reads as TGTGCCAGCAGTGGGACAGGGGGGGGGCTCCTCGACGAGCAGTACTTC. Its protein is CASSGTGGGLLDEQYF.